Shown below are 6 T cell receptor beta chains from a single sample sequenced in a study of siplizumab effects on memory and regulatory T cells. TCRdb's table, derived via immunoSEQ multiplex PCR, lists solely in-frame clones and lacks some. The sample contains some 41,000 clones, roughly nine tenths of which appear only once. The material sequenced was naive CD4+ T cells sorted from blood. The receptors were sampled from a human donor in good health.

The chain uses TRBV6-5 and TRBJ1-1; D remains ambiguous. The length of the CDR3 is 11 residues. Germline V CDR1 and CDR2: MNHEY, SVGAGI. The V end was cut by 9 bases, the J end by 0 bases, with 5 bases between. CDR3 nucleotide sequence: TGTGCCAGTAAAATGAACACTGAAGCTTTCTTT. Translation gives CASKMNTEAFF.

The rearrangement links TRBV5-1 to TRBJ2-4; either TRBD1 or TRBD2 may supply D (5 bases each). The CDR3 covers 16 residues. Germline lookup yields CDR1 SGHRS and CDR2 YFSETQ. Trimming removed 4 bases from V and 0 bases from J, with 14 bases in between. The CDR3 nucleotides read TGCGCCAGCAGCGTGGGACCGATACTAGCCAAAAACATTCAGTACTTC. Its protein product is CASSVGPILAKNIQYF.

The chain links TRBV6-5 to TRBJ2-7; D assignment may be TRBD1 or TRBD2 (5 bases each). The CDR3 length is 14 residues. Deletions cut 6 bases from V and 0 bases from J, with 12 bases between. Germline V lookup: CDR1 MNHEY, CDR2 SVGAGI. CDR3 sequence reads: CASSAGTPSYEQYF. CDR3 sequence (DNA): TGTGCCAGCAGCGCCGGGACCCCCTCCTACGAGCAGTACTTC.

The chain recombines TRBV28 with TRBJ1-3; a weak D match, TRBD1 (5 bases). CDR3 length: 16 amino acids. The V end lost 7 bases, the J end lost 0 bases, and 16 bases lay between the germline ends. Germline CDR1 MDHEN, CDR2 SYDVKM. CDR3: CASKALRQSSGNTIYF. Written as DNA, the CDR3 is TGTGCCAGCAAGGCCCTCCGACAGTCCTCTGGAAACACCATATATTTT. The variable domain in full, with the rest retrieved from reference TRBV28 and TRBJ1-3, is DVKVTQSSRYLVKRTGEKVFLECVQDMDHENMFWYRQDPGLGLRLIYFSYDVKMKEKGDIPEGYSVSREKKERFSLILESASTNQTSMYLCASKALRQSSGNTIYFGEGSWLTVV.

This clone was detected once. The genes are TRBV19 and TRBJ2-7; D is possibly TRBD1 (5 bases). CDR1 and CDR2 (germline): LNHDA, SQIVND (reference sequence). With 5 bases removed from V and 3 bases from J, the gap between germline ends came to 14 bases. The CDR3 is 14 residues long. CDR3 residues: CASSRQSSIYEQYF. In nucleotides, the CDR3 is TGTGCCAGTAGTCGACAGTCCTCTATCTACGAGCAGTACTTC.

The chain joins TRBV11-3 to TRBJ2-1, with 7 positions matching TRBD2. Trimming cost V 5 bases and J 3 bases; bases outside gene matches: 4. The CDR3 contains 14 residues. Germline V gives CDR1 SGHNT, CDR2 YENEEA. The CDR3 here is CASSRGTNYNEQFF. Here the CDR3 DNA reads TGTGCCAGCAGCCGTGGGACTAACTACAATGAGCAGTTCTTC.